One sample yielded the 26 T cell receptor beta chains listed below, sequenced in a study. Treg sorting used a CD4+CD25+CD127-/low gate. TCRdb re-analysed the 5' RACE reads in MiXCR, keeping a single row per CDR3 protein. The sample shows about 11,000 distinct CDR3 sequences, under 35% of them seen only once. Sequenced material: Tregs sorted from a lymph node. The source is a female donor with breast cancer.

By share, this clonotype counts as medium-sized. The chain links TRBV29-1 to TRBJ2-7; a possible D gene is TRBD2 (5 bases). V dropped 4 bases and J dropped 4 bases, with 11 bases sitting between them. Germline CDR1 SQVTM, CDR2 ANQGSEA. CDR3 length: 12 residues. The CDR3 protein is CSVVGSMYEQYF. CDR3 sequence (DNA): TGCAGCGTTGTTGGGAGCATGTACGAGCAGTACTTC.

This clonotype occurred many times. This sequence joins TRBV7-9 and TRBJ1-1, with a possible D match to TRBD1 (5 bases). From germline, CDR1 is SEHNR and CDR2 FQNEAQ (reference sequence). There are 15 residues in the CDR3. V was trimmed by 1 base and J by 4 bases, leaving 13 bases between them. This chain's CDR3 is CASSLDMGLSTEAFF. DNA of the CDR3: TGTGCCAGCAGCTTAGATATGGGACTCAGCACTGAAGCTTTCTTT.

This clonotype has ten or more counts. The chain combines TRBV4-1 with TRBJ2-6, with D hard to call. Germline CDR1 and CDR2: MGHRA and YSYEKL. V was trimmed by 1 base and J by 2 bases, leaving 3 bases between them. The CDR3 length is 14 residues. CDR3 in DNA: TGCGCCAGCAGCCAAGTAGCTGGGGCCAACGTCCTGACTTTC. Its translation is CASSQVAGANVLTF.

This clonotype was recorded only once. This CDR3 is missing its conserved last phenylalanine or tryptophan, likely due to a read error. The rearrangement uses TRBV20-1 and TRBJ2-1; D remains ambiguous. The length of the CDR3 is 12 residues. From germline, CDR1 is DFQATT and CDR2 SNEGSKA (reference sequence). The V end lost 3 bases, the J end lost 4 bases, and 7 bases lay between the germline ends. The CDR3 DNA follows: TGCAGTGCTAGGTCCCTTTACAATGAGCAGTTCCTC. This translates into CSARSLYNEQFL.

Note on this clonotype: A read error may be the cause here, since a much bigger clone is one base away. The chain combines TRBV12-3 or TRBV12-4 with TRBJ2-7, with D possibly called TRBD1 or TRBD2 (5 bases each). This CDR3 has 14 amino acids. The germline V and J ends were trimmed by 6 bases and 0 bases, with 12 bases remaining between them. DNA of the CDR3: TGTGCCAGCAGCCCGGGACGTAGCTCCTACGAGCAGTACTTC. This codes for CASSPGRSSYEQYF.

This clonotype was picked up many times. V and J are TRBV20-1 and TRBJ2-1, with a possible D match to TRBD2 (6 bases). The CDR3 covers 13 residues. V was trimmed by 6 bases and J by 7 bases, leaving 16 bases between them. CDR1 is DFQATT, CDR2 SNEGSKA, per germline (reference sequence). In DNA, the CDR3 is TGCAGTGCCGGGAGAGGAATTGGTAATGAGCAGTTCTTC. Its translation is CSAGRGIGNEQFF.

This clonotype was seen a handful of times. The CDR3 DNA sequence: TGCGCCAGCAGCCAACCTAGACAGGGGGCATATACGCAGTATTTT. Translation: CASSQPRQGAYTQYF. This sequence joins TRBV4-1 and TRBJ2-3, with 10 positions matching TRBD1. Germline V gene sequence: CDR1 MGHRA, CDR2 YSYEKL. V was pared by 2 bases and J by 7 bases, with 6 bases of the junction left unmatched. The CDR3 runs to 15 residues.

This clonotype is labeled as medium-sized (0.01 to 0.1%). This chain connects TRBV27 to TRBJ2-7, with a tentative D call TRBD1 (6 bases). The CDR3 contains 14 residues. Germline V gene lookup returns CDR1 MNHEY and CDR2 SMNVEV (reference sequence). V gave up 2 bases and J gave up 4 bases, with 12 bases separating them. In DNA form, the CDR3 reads TGTGCCAGCAGTTTAACAGGGAGAAGGTACGAGCAGTACTTC. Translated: CASSLTGRRYEQYF.

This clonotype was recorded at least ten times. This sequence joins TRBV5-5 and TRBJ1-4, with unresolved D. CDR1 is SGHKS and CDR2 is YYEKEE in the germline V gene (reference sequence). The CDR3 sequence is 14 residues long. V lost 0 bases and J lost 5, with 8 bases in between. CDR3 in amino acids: CASSLGAGNEKLFF. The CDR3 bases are TGTGCCAGCAGCTTGGGGGCCGGGAATGAAAAACTGTTTTTT.

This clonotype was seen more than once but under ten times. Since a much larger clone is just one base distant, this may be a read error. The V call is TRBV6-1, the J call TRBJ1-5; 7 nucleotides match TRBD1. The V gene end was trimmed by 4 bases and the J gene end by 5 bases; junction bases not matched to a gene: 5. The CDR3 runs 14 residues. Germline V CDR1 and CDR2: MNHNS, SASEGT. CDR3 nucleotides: TGTGCCAGCAGTGTACAGGGGTGGGATCAGCCCCAGCATTTT. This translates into CASSVQGWDQPQHF.

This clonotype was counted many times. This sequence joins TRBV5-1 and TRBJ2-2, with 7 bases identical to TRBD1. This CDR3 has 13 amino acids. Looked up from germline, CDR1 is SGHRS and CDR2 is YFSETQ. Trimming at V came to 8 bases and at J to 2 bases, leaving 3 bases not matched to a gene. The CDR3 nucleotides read TGCGCCAGTGGGACAGCTAACACCGGGGAGCTGTTTTTT. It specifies CASGTANTGELFF.

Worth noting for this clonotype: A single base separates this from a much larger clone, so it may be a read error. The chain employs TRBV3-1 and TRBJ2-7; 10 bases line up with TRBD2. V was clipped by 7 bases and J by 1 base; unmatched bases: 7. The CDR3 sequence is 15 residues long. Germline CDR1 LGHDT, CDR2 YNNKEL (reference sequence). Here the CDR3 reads CASNRVAGGSYEQYF. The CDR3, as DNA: TGTGCCAGCAACCGTGTAGCGGGAGGATCCTACGAGCAGTACTTC.

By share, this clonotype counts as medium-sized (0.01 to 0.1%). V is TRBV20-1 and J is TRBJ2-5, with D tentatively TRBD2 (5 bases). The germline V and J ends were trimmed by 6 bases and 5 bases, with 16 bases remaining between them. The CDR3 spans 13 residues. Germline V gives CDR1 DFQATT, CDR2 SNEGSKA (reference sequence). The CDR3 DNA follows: TGCAGTGCCCGGAAAGCGTCGGGGGAGACCCAGTACTTC. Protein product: CSARKASGETQYF.

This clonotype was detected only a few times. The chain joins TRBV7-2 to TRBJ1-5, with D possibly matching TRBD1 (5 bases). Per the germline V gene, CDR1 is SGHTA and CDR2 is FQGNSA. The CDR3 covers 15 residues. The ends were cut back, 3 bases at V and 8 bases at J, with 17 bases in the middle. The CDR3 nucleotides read TGTGCCAGCAGCTTCGATGGGGGGATATTGAAGCCCCAGCATTTT. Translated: CASSFDGGILKPQHF.

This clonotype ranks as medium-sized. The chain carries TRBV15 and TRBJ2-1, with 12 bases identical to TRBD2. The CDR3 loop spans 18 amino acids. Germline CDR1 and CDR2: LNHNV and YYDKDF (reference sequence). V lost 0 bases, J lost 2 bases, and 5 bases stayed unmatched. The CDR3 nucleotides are TGTGCCACCAGCAGAGATATGCTAGCGGGAGGGCCCTACAATGAGCAGTTCTTC. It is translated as CATSRDMLAGGPYNEQFF.

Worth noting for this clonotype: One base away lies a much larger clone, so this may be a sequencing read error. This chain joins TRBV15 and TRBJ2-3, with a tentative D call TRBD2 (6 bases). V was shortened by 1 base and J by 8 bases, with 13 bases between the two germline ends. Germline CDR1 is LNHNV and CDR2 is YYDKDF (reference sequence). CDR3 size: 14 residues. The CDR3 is CATSRGDFDGTQYF. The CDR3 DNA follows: TGTGCCACCAGCAGAGGGGACTTCGACGGTACGCAGTATTTT.

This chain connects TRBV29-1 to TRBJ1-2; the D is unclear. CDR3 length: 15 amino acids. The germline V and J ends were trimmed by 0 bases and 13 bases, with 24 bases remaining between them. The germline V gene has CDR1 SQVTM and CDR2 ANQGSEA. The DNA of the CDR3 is TGCAGCGTTGAAGAGTGGATACGGACGAACTATGGCAGCACCTTC. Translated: CSVEEWIRTNYGSTF.

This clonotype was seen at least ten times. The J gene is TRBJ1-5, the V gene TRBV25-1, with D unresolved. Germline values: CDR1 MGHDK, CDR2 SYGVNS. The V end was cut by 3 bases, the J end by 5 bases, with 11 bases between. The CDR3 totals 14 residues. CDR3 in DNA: TGTGCCAGCAGTGACGGTACGTTACATCAGCCCCAGCATTTT. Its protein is CASSDGTLHQPQHF.

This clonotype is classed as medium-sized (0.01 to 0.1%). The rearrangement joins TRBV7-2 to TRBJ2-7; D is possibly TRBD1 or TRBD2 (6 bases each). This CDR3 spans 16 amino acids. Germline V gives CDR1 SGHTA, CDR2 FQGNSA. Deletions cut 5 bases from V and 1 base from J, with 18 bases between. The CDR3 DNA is TGTGCCAGCAGCCCTAGGAACGGGGGCGTTTCCTACGAGCAGTACTTC. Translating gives CASSPRNGGVSYEQYF.

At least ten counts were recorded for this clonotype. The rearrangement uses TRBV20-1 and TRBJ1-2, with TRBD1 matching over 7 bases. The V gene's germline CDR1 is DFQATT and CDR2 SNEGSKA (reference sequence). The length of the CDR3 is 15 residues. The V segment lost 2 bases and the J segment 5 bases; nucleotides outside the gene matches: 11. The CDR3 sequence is CSARPRRDSYYGYTF. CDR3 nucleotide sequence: TGCAGTGCTAGACCCCGCCGGGACAGCTATTATGGCTACACCTTC.

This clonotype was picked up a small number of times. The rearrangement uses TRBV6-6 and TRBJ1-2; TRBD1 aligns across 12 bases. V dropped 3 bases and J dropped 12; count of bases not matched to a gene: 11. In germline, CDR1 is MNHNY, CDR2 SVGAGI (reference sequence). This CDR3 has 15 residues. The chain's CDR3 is CASSYSGTGGIFHTF. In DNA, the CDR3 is TGTGCCAGCAGTTATTCCGGGACAGGGGGCATCTTCCACACCTTC.

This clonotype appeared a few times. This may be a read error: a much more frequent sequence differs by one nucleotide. The CDR3 loop is CSAPDQYEQLF. CDR3 DNA: TGCAGTGCTCCGGACCAGTATGAGCAGCTCTTC. V gene TRBV20-1 combines with J gene TRBJ2-1; no definite D call. The germline gives CDR1 DFQATT, CDR2 SNEGSKA (reference sequence). The CDR3 consists of 11 residues.

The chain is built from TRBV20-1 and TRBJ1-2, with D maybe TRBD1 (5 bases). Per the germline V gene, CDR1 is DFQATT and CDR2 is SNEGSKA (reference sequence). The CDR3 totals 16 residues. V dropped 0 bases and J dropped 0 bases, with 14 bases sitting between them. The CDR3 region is CSARDGKDSPNYGYTF. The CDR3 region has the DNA TGCAGTGCTAGAGACGGAAAAGACAGCCCTAACTATGGCTACACCTTC.

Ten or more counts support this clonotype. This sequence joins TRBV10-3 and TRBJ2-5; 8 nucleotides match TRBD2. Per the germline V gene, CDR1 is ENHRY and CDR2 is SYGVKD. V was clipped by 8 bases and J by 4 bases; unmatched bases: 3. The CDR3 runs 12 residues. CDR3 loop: CAISGGGETQYF. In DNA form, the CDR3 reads TGTGCCATCTCGGGAGGGGGAGAGACCCAGTACTTC.

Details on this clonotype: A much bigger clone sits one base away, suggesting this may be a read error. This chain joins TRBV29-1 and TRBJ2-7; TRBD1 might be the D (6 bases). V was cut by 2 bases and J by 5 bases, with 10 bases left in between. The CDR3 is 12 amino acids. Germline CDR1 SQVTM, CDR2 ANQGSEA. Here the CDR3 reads CSVERTGNEQYV. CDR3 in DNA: TGCAGCGTTGAACGTACAGGGAACGAGCAGTACGTC.

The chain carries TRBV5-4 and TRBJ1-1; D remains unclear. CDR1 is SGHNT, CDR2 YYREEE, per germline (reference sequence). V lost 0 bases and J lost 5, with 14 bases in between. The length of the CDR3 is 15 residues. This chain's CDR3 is CASSLGGESGTEAFF. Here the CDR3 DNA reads TGTGCCAGCAGCTTGGGGGGAGAATCGGGAACTGAAGCTTTCTTT.